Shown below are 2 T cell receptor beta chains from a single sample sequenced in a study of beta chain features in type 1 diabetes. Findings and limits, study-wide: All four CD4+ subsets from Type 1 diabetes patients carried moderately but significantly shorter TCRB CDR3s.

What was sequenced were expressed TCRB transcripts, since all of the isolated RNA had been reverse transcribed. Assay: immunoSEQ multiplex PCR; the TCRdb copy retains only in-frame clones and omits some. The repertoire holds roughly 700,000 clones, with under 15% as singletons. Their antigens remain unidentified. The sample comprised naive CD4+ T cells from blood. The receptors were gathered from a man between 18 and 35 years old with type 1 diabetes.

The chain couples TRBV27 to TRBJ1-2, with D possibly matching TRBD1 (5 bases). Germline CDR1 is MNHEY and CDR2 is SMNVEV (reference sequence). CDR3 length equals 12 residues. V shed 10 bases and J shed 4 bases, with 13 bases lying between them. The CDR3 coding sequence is TGTGCCACCTCCCCCCAGGGCTATGGCTACACCTTC. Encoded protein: CATSPQGYGYTF.

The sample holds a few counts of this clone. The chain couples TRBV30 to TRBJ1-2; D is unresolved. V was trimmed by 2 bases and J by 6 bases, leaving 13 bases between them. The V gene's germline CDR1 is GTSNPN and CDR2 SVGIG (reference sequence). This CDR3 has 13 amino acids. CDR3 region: CAWSSPLANGYTF. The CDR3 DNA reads TGTGCCTGGAGTAGCCCACTGGCAAATGGCTACACCTTC.